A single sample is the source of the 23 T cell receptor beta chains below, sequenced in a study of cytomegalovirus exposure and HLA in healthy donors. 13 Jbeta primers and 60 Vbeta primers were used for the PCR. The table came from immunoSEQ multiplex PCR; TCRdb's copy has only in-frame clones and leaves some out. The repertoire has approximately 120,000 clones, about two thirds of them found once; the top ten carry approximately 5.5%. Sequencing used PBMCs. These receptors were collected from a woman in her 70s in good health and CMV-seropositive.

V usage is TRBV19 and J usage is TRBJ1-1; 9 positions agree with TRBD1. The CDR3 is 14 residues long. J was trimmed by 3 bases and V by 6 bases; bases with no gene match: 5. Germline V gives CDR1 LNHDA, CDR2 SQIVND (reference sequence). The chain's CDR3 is CASRGTGRDTEAFF. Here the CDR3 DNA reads TGTGCCAGTAGGGGGACAGGGAGGGACACTGAAGCTTTCTTT. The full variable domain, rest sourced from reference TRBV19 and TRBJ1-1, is DGGITQSPKYLFRKEGQNVTLSCEQNLNHDAMYWYRQDPGQGLRLIYYSQIVNDFQKGDIAEGYSVSREKKESFPLTVTSAQKNPTAFYLCASRGTGRDTEAFFGQGTRLTVV.

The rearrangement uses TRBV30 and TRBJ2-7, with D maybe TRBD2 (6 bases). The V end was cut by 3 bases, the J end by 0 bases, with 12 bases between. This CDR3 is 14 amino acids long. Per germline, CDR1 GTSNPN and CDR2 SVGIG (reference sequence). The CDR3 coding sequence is TGTGCCTGGAGGCGGCAGACTAGCTCCTACGAGCAGTACTTC. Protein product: CAWRRQTSSYEQYF.

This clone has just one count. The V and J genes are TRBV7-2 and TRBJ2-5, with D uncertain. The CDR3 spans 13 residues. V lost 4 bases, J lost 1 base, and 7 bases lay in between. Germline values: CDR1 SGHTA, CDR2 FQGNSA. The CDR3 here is CASSYSPQETQYF. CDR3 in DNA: TGTGCCAGCAGCTACAGCCCCCAAGAGACCCAGTACTTC.

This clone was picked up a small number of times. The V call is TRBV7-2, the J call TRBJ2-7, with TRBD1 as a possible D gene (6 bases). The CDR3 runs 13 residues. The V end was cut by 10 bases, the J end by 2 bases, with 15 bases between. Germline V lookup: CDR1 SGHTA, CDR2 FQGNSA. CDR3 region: CATETGPPYEQYF. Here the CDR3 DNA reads TGTGCCACCGAAACAGGGCCCCCCTACGAGCAGTACTTC.

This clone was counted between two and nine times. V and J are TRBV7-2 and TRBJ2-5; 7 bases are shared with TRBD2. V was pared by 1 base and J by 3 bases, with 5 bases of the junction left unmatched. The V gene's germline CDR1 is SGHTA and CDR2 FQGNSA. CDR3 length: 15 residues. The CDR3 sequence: CASSLGGGGKETQYF. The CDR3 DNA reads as TGTGCCAGCAGCTTAGGGGGGGGAGGGAAAGAGACCCAGTACTTC. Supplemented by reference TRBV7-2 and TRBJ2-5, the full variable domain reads GAGVSQSPSNKVTEKGKDVELRCDPISGHTALYWYRQSLGQGLEFLIYFQGNSAPDKSGLPSDRFSAERTGGSVSTLTIQRTQQEDSAVYLCASSLGGGGKETQYFGPGTRLLVL.

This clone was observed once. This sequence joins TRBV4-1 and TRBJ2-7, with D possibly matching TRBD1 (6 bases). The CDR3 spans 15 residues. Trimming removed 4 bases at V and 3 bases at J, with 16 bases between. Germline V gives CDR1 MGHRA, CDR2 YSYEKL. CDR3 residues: CASSRPGTLNYEQYF. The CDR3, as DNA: TGCGCCAGCAGCCGGCCGGGGACACTTAACTACGAGCAGTACTTC.

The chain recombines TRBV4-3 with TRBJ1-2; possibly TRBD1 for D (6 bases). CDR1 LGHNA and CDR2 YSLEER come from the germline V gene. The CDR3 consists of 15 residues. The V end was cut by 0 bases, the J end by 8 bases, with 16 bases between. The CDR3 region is CASSQDRGRGWGYTF. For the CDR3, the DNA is TGCGCCAGCAGCCAAGATCGGGGCAGGGGTTGGGGCTACACCTTC.

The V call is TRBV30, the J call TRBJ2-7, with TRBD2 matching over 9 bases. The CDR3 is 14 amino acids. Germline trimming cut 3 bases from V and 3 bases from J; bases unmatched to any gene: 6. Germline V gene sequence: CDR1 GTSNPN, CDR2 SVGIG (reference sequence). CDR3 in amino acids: CAWRRVSGGYEQYF. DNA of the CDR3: TGTGCCTGGAGGAGGGTTAGCGGGGGCTACGAGCAGTACTTC. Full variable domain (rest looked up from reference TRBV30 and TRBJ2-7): SQTIHQWPATLVQPVGSPLSLECTVEGTSNPNLYWYRQAAGRGLQLLFYSVGIGQISSEVPQNLSASRPQDRQFILSSKKLLLSDSGFYLCAWRRVSGGYEQYFGPGTRLTVT.

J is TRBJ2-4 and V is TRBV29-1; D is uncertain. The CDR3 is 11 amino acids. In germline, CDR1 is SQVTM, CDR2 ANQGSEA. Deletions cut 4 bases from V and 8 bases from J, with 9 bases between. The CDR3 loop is CSVGGRDIQYF. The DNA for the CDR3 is TGCAGCGTTGGTGGCCGGGACATTCAGTACTTC.

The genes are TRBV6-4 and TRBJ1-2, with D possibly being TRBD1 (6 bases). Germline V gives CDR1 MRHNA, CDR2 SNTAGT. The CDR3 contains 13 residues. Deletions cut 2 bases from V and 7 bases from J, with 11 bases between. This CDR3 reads CASSDPARGGYTF. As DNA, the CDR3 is TGTGCCAGCAGTGACCCCGCCAGGGGTGGCTACACCTTC.

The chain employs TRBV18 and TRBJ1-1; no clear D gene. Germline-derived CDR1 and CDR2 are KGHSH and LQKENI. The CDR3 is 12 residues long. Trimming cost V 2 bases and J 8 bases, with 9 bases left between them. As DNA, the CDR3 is TGTGCCAGCTCACCAAGGACTCTCGAAGCTTTCTTT. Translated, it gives CASSPRTLEAFF.

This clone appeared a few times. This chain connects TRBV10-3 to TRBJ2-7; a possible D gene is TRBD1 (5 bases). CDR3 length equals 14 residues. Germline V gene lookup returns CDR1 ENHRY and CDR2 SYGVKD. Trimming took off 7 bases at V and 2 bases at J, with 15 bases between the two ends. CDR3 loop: CAIKEGTGAYEQYF. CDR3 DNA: TGTGCCATCAAAGAAGGAACAGGCGCCTACGAGCAGTACTTC.

Here the CDR3 reads CASSQWRNNEQFF. The CDR3 region has the DNA TGTGCCAGCAGCCAATGGCGGAACAATGAGCAGTTCTTC. The V gene is TRBV14, the J gene TRBJ2-1; D remains unclear. Germline CDR1 reads SGHDN; CDR2 reads FVKESK. This CDR3 region has 13 residues. V lost 2 bases, J lost 5 bases, and 7 bases lay in between.

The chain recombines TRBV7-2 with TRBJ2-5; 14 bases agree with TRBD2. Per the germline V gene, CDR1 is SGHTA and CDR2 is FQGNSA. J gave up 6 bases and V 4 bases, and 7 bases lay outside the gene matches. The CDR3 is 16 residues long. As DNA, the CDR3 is TGTGCCAGCAGCTCCGGGACTAGCGGGGGTAGGAAGACCCAGTACTTC. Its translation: CASSSGTSGGRKTQYF.

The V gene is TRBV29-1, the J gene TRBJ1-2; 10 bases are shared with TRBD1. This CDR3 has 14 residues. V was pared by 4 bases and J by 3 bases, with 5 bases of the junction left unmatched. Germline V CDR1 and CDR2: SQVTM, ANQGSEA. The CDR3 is CSVATGTGDYGYTF. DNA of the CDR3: TGCAGCGTTGCGACCGGGACAGGGGACTATGGCTACACCTTC.

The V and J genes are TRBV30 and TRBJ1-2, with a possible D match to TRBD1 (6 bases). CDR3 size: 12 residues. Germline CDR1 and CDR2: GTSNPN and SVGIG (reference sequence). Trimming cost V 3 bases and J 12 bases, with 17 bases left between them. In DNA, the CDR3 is TGTGCCTGGAGCCCAGGGAGGGAGGGGGACACCTTC. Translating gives CAWSPGREGDTF.

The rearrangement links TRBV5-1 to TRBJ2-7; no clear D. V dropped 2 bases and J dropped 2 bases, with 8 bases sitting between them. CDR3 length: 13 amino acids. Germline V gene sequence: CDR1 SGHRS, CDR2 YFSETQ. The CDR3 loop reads CASSFAETYEQYF. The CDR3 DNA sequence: TGCGCCAGCAGCTTCGCAGAAACCTACGAGCAGTACTTC.

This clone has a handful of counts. CDR3 region: CASSISGVTGELFF. The CDR3 DNA reads as TGTGCCAGTAGTATTTCCGGGGTCACCGGGGAGCTGTTTTTT. This chain uses TRBV19 with TRBJ2-2, with TRBD2 as a possible D gene (5 bases). The CDR3 has 14 amino acids. CDR1 is LNHDA, CDR2 SQIVND, per germline (reference sequence). The germline V and J ends were trimmed by 3 bases and 4 bases, with 9 bases remaining between them.

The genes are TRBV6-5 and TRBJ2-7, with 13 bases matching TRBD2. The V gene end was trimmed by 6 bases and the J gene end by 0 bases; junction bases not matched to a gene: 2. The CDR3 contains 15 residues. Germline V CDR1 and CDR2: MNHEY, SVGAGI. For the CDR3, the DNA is TGTGCCAGCAGGACTAGCGGGGGGAGCTCCTACGAGCAGTACTTC. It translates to CASRTSGGSSYEQYF.

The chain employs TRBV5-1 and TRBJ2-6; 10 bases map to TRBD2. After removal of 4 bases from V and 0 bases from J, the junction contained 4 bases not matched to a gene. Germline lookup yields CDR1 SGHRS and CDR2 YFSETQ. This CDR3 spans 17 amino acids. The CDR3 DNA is TGCGCCAGCAGCGACGGACTAGCGGACTCTGGGGCCAACGTCCTGACTTTC. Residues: CASSDGLADSGANVLTF.

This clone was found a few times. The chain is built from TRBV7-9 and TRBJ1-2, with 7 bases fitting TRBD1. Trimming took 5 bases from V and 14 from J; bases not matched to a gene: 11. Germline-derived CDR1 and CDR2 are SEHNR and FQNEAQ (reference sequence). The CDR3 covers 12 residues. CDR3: CASSATDRTQTF. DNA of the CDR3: TGTGCCAGCAGCGCCACGGACAGGACCCAAACCTTC.

The CDR3 loop reads CASSPTSGGYETQYF. In DNA, the CDR3 is TGCGCCAGCAGCCCGACTAGCGGGGGGTACGAGACCCAGTACTTC. The chain couples TRBV5-1 to TRBJ2-5; TRBD2 matches at 13 bases. The CDR3 consists of 15 residues. Germline V CDR1 and CDR2: SGHRS, YFSETQ. The V segment lost 4 bases and the J segment 5 bases; nucleotides outside the gene matches: 5.

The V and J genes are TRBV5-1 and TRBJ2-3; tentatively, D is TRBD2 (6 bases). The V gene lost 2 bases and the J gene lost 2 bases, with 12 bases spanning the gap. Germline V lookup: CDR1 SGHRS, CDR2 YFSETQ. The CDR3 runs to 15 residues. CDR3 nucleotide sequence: TGCGCCAGCAGCTTTGGACTAACTTCCACAGATACGCAGTATTTT. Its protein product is CASSFGLTSTDTQYF. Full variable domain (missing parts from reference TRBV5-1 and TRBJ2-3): KAGVTQTPRYLIKTRGQQVTLSCSPISGHRSVSWYQQTPGQGLQFLFEYFSETQRNKGNFPGRFSGRQFSNSRSEMNVSTLELGDSALYLCASSFGLTSTDTQYFGPGTRLTVL.